The source of this T cell receptor (beta chain) is a study of blood T cell repertoires in COVID-19. About the study: T cells, B-cell-depleted T cells, or PBMCs supplied cDNA or gDNA.

As processed by the authors: Amplification from reference gene primers served as the basis for estimated nucleated cell counts. Produced via immunoSEQ multiplex PCR; TCRdb's table is partial and in-frame only. For V, J and clone size, that table is used; D and trimming come from the DNA. The sample yields about 46,000 clones, 80% to 90% seen once. The CDR3 consists of 16 residues. Looked up from germline, CDR1 is MNHEY and CDR2 is SVGAGI. Losses at the gene ends were 0 bases for V and 4 bases for J; bases not matched to a gene: 7. The chain has TRBV6-5 and TRBJ2-5, with 8 bases lining up with TRBD2. This sequence was found in a woman aged 80 or over with acute or convalescent COVID-19. Sequences were obtained from peripheral blood. The CDR3 region has the DNA TGTGCCAGCAGTTACTCGGGACGGGGGGGCTTAGAGACCCAGTACTTC. It translates to CASSYSGRGGLETQYF.